Listed here are 18 T cell receptor beta chains from one sample, sequenced in a study of T-cell reconstitution after alpha-beta-depleted transplantation in children. This sample's TCRbeta library carried unique molecular identifier barcodes. MiXCR was run by TCRdb on the PCR reads, yielding one entry per CDR3 protein. The sample has approximately 500,000 distinct CDR3 sequences, approximately 10% seen once. The material was PBMCs, obtained before TCRalphabeta/CD19-depleted stem cell transplant. All receptors derive from a child aged 2 to 15 with inherited bone marrow failure, due to receive a stem cell transplant.

In this sample, this clonotype turned up a few times. The chain is built from TRBV5-4 and TRBJ2-1, with D maybe TRBD2 (6 bases). Trimming took 2 bases from V and 6 from J, leaving 12 bases between them. The length of the CDR3 is 14 residues. CDR1 SGHNT and CDR2 YYREEE come from the germline V gene (reference sequence). CDR3 in amino acids: CASSFQGGGNEQFF. The CDR3, as DNA: TGTGCCAGCAGCTTTCAGGGAGGAGGCAATGAGCAGTTCTTC.

The CDR3 DNA sequence: TGTGCCAGTAGTAGTTTTACCGGGACTAGCGGGCTCAATGAGCAGTTCTTC. It yields the protein CASSSFTGTSGLNEQFF. V is TRBV19 and J is TRBJ2-1; TRBD2 aligns across 12 bases. This CDR3 spans 17 amino acids. The junction had 10 bases not matched to a gene; V was cut back by 4 bases and J by 6 bases. Germline loops: CDR1 LNHDA, CDR2 SQIVND (reference sequence).

This clonotype has ten or more counts. The chain couples TRBV20-1 to TRBJ1-2; D perhaps matches TRBD1 (5 bases). The CDR3 runs to 15 residues. The germline V and J ends were trimmed by 0 bases and 5 bases, with 16 bases remaining between them. Germline CDR1 is DFQATT and CDR2 is SNEGSKA (reference sequence). The CDR3, as DNA: TGCAGTGCTAGAGAGCCGAAGGGGATGGGGTATGGCTACACCTTC. Its translation is CSAREPKGMGYGYTF.

This chain uses TRBV30 with TRBJ2-1; D unclear. Germline-derived CDR1 and CDR2 are GTSNPN and SVGIG (reference sequence). CDR3 length: 12 residues. The V end lost 7 bases, the J end lost 4 bases, and 11 bases lay between the germline ends. CDR3 amino acids: CASTATYNEQFF. In nucleotides, the CDR3 is TGTGCCTCGACCGCCACGTACAATGAGCAGTTCTTC.

This clonotype was seen many times. The chain is built from TRBV5-1 and TRBJ2-1, with a weak D call TRBD2 (5 bases). V lost 0 bases and J 5 bases, leaving 12 bases between the germline ends. Germline-derived CDR1 and CDR2 are SGHRS and YFSETQ. This CDR3 region has 15 residues. The CDR3 DNA is TGCGCCAGCAGCTTGGGTGGGTTCGGGGACAATGAGCAGTTCTTC. Translated, it gives CASSLGGFGDNEQFF.

A few counts support this clonotype. This sequence joins TRBV7-9 and TRBJ2-3; D is possibly TRBD1 (5 bases). The CDR3 extends over 16 amino acids. Germline V lookup: CDR1 SEHNR, CDR2 FQNEAQ (reference sequence). Trimming removed 1 base at V and 0 bases at J, with 11 bases between. CDR3 DNA sequence: TGTGCCAGCAGCTTAGGGCAGGGCCGAAGCACAGATACGCAGTATTTT. Its translation: CASSLGQGRSTDTQYF.

In this sample, this clonotype turned up a few times. The chain is built from TRBV29-1 and TRBJ1-1; 9 bases fit TRBD1. Per germline, CDR1 SQVTM and CDR2 ANQGSEA. Trimming took 8 bases from V and 7 from J; bases not matched to a gene: 14. The CDR3 has 14 amino acids. Here the CDR3 reads CSSEGHRGQNEAFF. CDR3 nucleotide sequence: TGCAGCTCCGAGGGGCACAGGGGGCAAAATGAAGCTTTCTTT.

This clonotype was seen ten or more times. This sequence joins TRBV14 and TRBJ2-5, with D unresolved. The CDR3 contains 15 residues. The germline V gene encodes CDR1 SGHDN and CDR2 FVKESK. Between the trimmed V and J ends, which lost 1 base and 1 base, there was a span of 10 bases. In DNA form, the CDR3 reads TGTGCCAGCAGCCAAGGGTACGAGGTCCAAGAGACCCAGTACTTC. Its translation: CASSQGYEVQETQYF.

This clonotype was counted at least ten times. The chain carries TRBV5-1 and TRBJ1-1; unclear D gene. CDR1 and CDR2 from the germline V gene are SGHRS and YFSETQ. V lost 0 bases, J lost 4 bases, and 10 bases lay in between. The CDR3 extends over 14 amino acids. CDR3 sequence reads: CASSLAAGSTEAFF. The CDR3 DNA is TGCGCCAGCAGCTTGGCTGCAGGCAGCACTGAAGCTTTCTTT.

This clonotype was recorded at least ten times. The rearrangement links TRBV15 to TRBJ2-5, with D possibly matching TRBD1 (5 bases). Trimming cost V 0 bases and J 0 bases, with 8 bases left between them. The CDR3 runs to 15 residues. Looked up from germline, CDR1 is LNHNV and CDR2 is YYDKDF (reference sequence). As DNA, the CDR3 is TGTGCCACCAGCAGAGATTTCAGGGACCAAGAGACCCAGTACTTC. Its translation is CATSRDFRDQETQYF.

Many counts were recorded for this clonotype. The genes are TRBV20-1 and TRBJ1-5, with D possibly being TRBD1 (5 bases). The CDR3 loop spans 14 amino acids. V was clipped by 5 bases and J by 4 bases, with 15 bases between them. The germline V gene encodes CDR1 DFQATT and CDR2 SNEGSKA (reference sequence). This chain's CDR3 is CSAARTQINQPQHF. The CDR3 DNA reads as TGCAGTGCTGCGAGGACACAAATAAATCAGCCCCAGCATTTT.

In the case of this clonotype: A junction end diverges from the germline sequence, so it may reflect a read error. This chain links TRBV7-2 with TRBJ1-2, with D unclear. The CDR3 totals 14 residues. Germline CDR1 SGHTA, CDR2 FQGNSA. CDR3 protein: CARSLGPGNYGYTF. In DNA, the CDR3 is TGTGCCAGAAGCTTAGGTCCGGGAAACTATGGCTACACCTTC.

This clonotype was seen at least ten times. CDR3 bases: TGCAGTGCTAGGGGTGCAGGGAGCTACGAGCAGTACTTC. This sequence encodes CSARGAGSYEQYF. The chain is built from TRBV20-1 and TRBJ2-7, with D possibly called TRBD1 or TRBD2 (5 bases each). V lost 3 bases and J 3 bases, leaving 12 bases between the germline ends. The CDR3 totals 13 residues. Germline V gene sequence: CDR1 DFQATT, CDR2 SNEGSKA (reference sequence).

There are many counts of this clonotype. The J gene is TRBJ2-7, the V gene TRBV7-9, with TRBD2 matching over 9 bases. J lost 5 bases, V lost 2 bases, and 7 bases had no gene match. The CDR3 length is 15 residues. Germline V CDR1 and CDR2: SEHNR, FQNEAQ (reference sequence). CDR3 amino acids: CASSLRAGGENEQYF. CDR3 DNA sequence: TGTGCCAGCAGCTTACGAGCGGGAGGAGAGAACGAGCAGTACTTC.

This clonotype was observed at least ten times. The CDR3 region is CSANRQSNTGELFF. In DNA, the CDR3 is TGCAGTGCGAACAGACAGTCGAACACCGGGGAGCTGTTTTTT. The chain is built from TRBV20-1 and TRBJ2-2; D perhaps matches TRBD1 (5 bases). The CDR3 totals 14 residues. The V gene lost 6 bases and the J gene lost 0 bases, with 11 bases spanning the gap. Germline loops: CDR1 DFQATT, CDR2 SNEGSKA (reference sequence).

This clonotype was recorded many times. The rearrangement uses TRBV7-2 and TRBJ2-1, with D unclear. Germline V gives CDR1 SGHTA, CDR2 FQGNSA. The CDR3 is made up of 13 amino acids. V was cut by 5 bases and J by 8 bases, with 13 bases left in between. The CDR3 spells CASSLQFTDEQFF. The CDR3 bases are TGTGCCAGCAGCCTACAATTTACTGATGAGCAGTTCTTC. Together with reference TRBV7-2 and TRBJ2-1, the CDR3 gives the full variable domain: GAGVSQSPSNKVTEKGKDVELRCDPISGHTALYWYRQSLGQGLEFLIYFQGNSAPDKSGLPSDRFSAERTGGSVSTLTIQRTQQEDSAVYLCASSLQFTDEQFFGPGTRLTVL.

In the case of this clonotype: A clone one base away is much larger, so this may be a read error. The V and J genes are TRBV25-1 and TRBJ2-1, with 7 bases that match TRBD2. CDR3 size: 15 residues. CDR1 is MGHDK, CDR2 SYGVNS, per germline. V shed 10 bases, J shed 1 base, and the junction held 10 bases outside the gene matches. DNA of the CDR3: TGTGCCACCTCTCGAAGCGGGACTTCCTACAATGAGCAGTTCTTC. It translates to CATSRSGTSYNEQFF.

This clonotype was counted ten times or more. The chain is built from TRBV24-1 and TRBJ2-1; 7 nucleotides agree with TRBD2. The germline V gene has CDR1 KGHDR and CDR2 SFDVKD. V trimming: 3 bases; J trimming: 9 bases; junction bases outside the gene matches: 1. The CDR3 totals 12 residues. The CDR3 DNA follows: TGTGCCACCAGTGATGGCGGGAGTGAGCAGTTCTTC. This encodes CATSDGGSEQFF.